The 10 T cell receptor beta chains below come from one sample, sequenced in a study of cytomegalovirus exposure and HLA in healthy donors. The PCR had 60 Vbeta and 13 Jbeta primers. The protocol was immunoSEQ multiplex PCR, while the TCRdb copy is restricted to in-frame clones and leaves out a portion. The repertoire has roughly 130,000 clones, around 74% of them found once; the top ten carry around 6.6%. Sequenced: PBMCs. The receptors shown here come from a man aged 35 to 55 in good health and CMV-seropositive.

This sequence joins TRBV12-5 and TRBJ2-5, with D tentatively TRBD2 (5 bases). The germline V gene encodes CDR1 LGHNT and CDR2 FRNRAP. V was trimmed by 2 bases and J by 9 bases, leaving 13 bases between them. CDR3 length: 13 amino acids. The CDR3 sequence is CASGLLNLGAQYF. CDR3 DNA: TGTGCTAGTGGTTTGCTGAACCTCGGGGCCCAGTACTTC.

In its sample, this clone was seen a few times. This chain uses TRBV5-4 with TRBJ2-1; 9 nucleotides line up with TRBD2. CDR3 length: 15 residues. Germline V gene data show CDR1 as SGHNT and CDR2 as YYREEE (reference sequence). V dropped 1 base and J dropped 2; count of bases not matched to a gene: 1. The CDR3 reads CASSLIAGAYNEQFF. The CDR3 DNA sequence: TGTGCCAGCAGCTTGATAGCGGGGGCCTACAATGAGCAGTTCTTC.

A single count supports this clone. The J gene is TRBJ1-2, the V gene TRBV7-8; tentatively, D is TRBD1 (6 bases). V lost 4 bases, J lost 4 bases, and 16 bases lay in between. Germline assignment: CDR1 SGHVS and CDR2 FQNEAQ. The CDR3 has 15 amino acids. The CDR3 spells CASSSTGPNGYGYTF. The CDR3 DNA reads as TGTGCCAGCAGCTCGACAGGTCCAAACGGCTATGGCTACACCTTC.

A single count supports this clone. This chain connects TRBV9 to TRBJ2-5; 9 bases fit TRBD1. After removal of 0 bases from V and 5 bases from J, the junction contained 8 bases not matched to a gene. Germline CDR1 and CDR2: SGDLS and YYNGEE. The CDR3 has 16 residues. The DNA of the CDR3 is TGTGCCAGCAGCGTAGGGCTACAGGGGGCGGAGGAGACCCAGTACTTC. It translates to CASSVGLQGAEETQYF. Supplemented by reference TRBV9 and TRBJ2-5, the full variable domain reads DSGVTQTPKHLITATGQRVTLRCSPRSGDLSVYWYQQSLDQGLQFLIQYYNGEERAKGNILERFSAQQFPDLHSELNLSSLELGDSALYFCASSVGLQGAEETQYFGPGTRLLVL.

CDR3 loop: CASSTGVNEQFF. CDR3 nucleotides: TGTGCCAGCAGCACCGGAGTGAATGAGCAGTTCTTC. The J gene is TRBJ2-1, the V gene TRBV7-8; D gene uncertain. The CDR3 has 12 amino acids. Germline-derived CDR1 and CDR2 are SGHVS and FQNEAQ. The V end lost 5 bases, the J end lost 7 bases, and 9 bases lay between the germline ends.

This clone was seen more than once but under ten times. The rearrangement uses TRBV15 and TRBJ2-2, with TRBD1 matching over 7 bases. Germline V CDR1 and CDR2: LNHNV, YYDKDF (reference sequence). The CDR3 spans 14 residues. The V segment lost 9 bases and the J segment 5 bases; nucleotides outside the gene matches: 9. CDR3 sequence: CATTTGAPTGELFF. The CDR3, as DNA: TGTGCCACGACAACAGGGGCCCCGACCGGGGAGCTGTTTTTT.

The chain employs TRBV5-4 and TRBJ2-5; D possibly corresponds to TRBD2 (5 bases). This CDR3 contains 15 residues. V lost 0 bases and J lost 4, with 13 bases in between. Germline CDR1 and CDR2: SGHNT and YYREEE (reference sequence). The CDR3 protein is CASSLGPGMGETQYF. The CDR3 nucleotides are TGTGCCAGCAGCTTGGGTCCGGGGATGGGAGAGACCCAGTACTTC.

Only a few counts were recorded for this clone. The V call is TRBV10-3, the J call TRBJ2-3, with D possibly being TRBD1 (6 bases). Germline-derived CDR1 and CDR2 are ENHRY and SYGVKD. This CDR3 comprises 17 residues. The V gene lost 3 bases and the J gene lost 0 bases, with 16 bases spanning the gap. The CDR3 coding sequence is TGTGCCATCAGTGAATCCGAATCGACAGGTAGCACAGATACGCAGTATTTT. Translating it yields CAISESESTGSTDTQYF.

In its sample, this clone was seen a few times. The chain couples TRBV7-2 to TRBJ2-1; TRBD1 might be the D (5 bases). The CDR3 length is 13 residues. V was clipped by 4 bases and J by 9 bases, with 13 bases between them. From germline, CDR1 is SGHTA and CDR2 FQGNSA. In DNA, the CDR3 is TGTGCCAGCAGCTCCTCCCTTAGGGGTGAGCAGTTCTTC. This gives the protein CASSSSLRGEQFF.

The chain has TRBV28 and TRBJ1-1; 9 bases match TRBD1. The CDR3 has 14 amino acids. The V gene end was trimmed by 5 bases and the J gene end by 3 bases; junction bases not matched to a gene: 4. Germline CDR1 reads MDHEN; CDR2 reads SYDVKM. CDR3 coding DNA: TGTGCCAGCAGTCAACGGACAGGGGACACTGAAGCTTTCTTT. Translated: CASSQRTGDTEAFF.